Listed here are 17 T cell receptor beta chains from one sample, sequenced in a study of regulatory T cells in long-lasting Graves disease. In building TCR beta libraries, iRepertoire HTBI primers were used together with Arm-PCR of CDR3 regions. TCRdb passed the multiplex PCR reads through MiXCR, listing each CDR3 protein once. Among a few hundred thousand distinct CDR3 sequences listed, approximately 15% were seen once. The time point is: newly diagnosed GD, antithyroid drugs for less than 3 months. The TCR library was prepared using RNA isolated from PBMCs. These same data were also listed under a study on T cells in Graves' hyperthyroidism and ophthalmopathy.

The sequences come from peripheral blood mononuclear cells (PBMCs), collected at new diagnosis, from a patient treated with antithyroid drugs. These TCRs come from a middle-aged woman with Graves disease.

The chain is built from TRBV11-3 and TRBJ2-1; 8 positions agree with TRBD2. Per the germline V gene, CDR1 is SGHNT and CDR2 is YENEEA. V shed 3 bases and J 5 bases; nucleotides not matched to a gene: 0. The CDR3 sequence is 13 residues long. The CDR3 region has the DNA TGTGCCAGCAGCTTTAGCGGGGACAATGAGCAGTTCTTC. This gives the protein CASSFSGDNEQFF.

In its sample, this clonotype was seen many times. The V and J genes are TRBV9 and TRBJ1-2; TRBD1 might be the D (6 bases). The V gene's germline CDR1 is SGDLS and CDR2 YYNGEE. The CDR3 is made up of 17 amino acids. V dropped 3 bases and J dropped 7 bases, with 25 bases sitting between them. CDR3 DNA sequence: TGTGCCAGCAGCGCGGACCCCAAACAAACAGGGATCACTGGCTACACCTTC. Protein: CASSADPKQTGITGYTF.

This clonotype was detected a few times. The chain recombines TRBV6-5 with TRBJ2-2; no clear D gene. Germline CDR1 is MNHEY and CDR2 is SVGAGI. Trimming left V 0 bases short and J 5 bases short, with 7 bases between. The CDR3 has 14 residues. CDR3 sequence (DNA): TGTGCCAGCAGTTACTCGTTCCAAACCGGGGAGCTGTTTTTT. This codes for CASSYSFQTGELFF.

This clonotype has at least ten counts. This chain's CDR3 is CASSILDRDTEAFF. CDR3 DNA: TGTGCCAGTAGTATCCTCGACAGGGACACTGAAGCTTTCTTT. The genes are TRBV19 and TRBJ1-1, with 7 bases aligning to TRBD1. V lost 3 bases, J lost 3 bases, and 4 bases stayed unmatched. The CDR3 has 14 residues. From germline, CDR1 is LNHDA and CDR2 SQIVND (reference sequence).

This clonotype was detected only a few times. This chain joins TRBV5-1 and TRBJ1-5; 11 positions agree with TRBD1. The V gene's germline CDR1 is SGHRS and CDR2 YFSETQ. The CDR3 extends over 15 amino acids. The V segment lost 4 bases and the J segment 3 bases; nucleotides outside the gene matches: 3. This CDR3 is CASSAGQGDNQPQHF. The CDR3 DNA is TGCGCCAGCAGCGCGGGACAGGGGGACAATCAGCCCCAGCATTTT.

The gene calls are TRBV19 and TRBJ1-5, with TRBD1 matching 9 bases. The CDR3 covers 18 residues. Germline CDR1 and CDR2: LNHDA and SQIVND (reference sequence). V lost 5 bases and J lost 2; bases outside the gene matches: 13. DNA of the CDR3: TGTGCCAGTAGTTCGCGTCCCGGGACAGGGATGGGCAATCAGCCCCAGCATTTT. Amino acid sequence: CASSSRPGTGMGNQPQHF.

This chain links TRBV3-1 with TRBJ2-7; TRBD1 might be the D (5 bases). CDR3 length equals 19 residues. The V gene lost 0 bases and the J gene lost 9 bases, with 30 bases spanning the gap. Germline-derived CDR1 and CDR2 are LGHDT and YNNKEL (reference sequence). The CDR3 DNA reads as TGTGCCAGCAGCCAAGATTCTTTGACAGAGACGACTCTTTTACGATTGCAGTACTTC. It yields the protein CASSQDSLTETTLLRLQYF.

On this clonotype: A far larger clone is one nucleotide away, so this likely arose from a read error. This chain links TRBV7-9 with TRBJ2-3; D is ambiguous. TRBJ1-5 matches the DNA end more closely, so the J call is doubtful. Germline V gene data show CDR1 as SEHNR and CDR2 as FQNEAQ (reference sequence). This CDR3 is built from 16 residues. In nucleotides, the CDR3 is TGTGCCAGCAGCGGACGGTTAGCGGAAAGCACAGATACGCAGCATTTT. It is translated as CASSGRLAESTDTQHF.

This clonotype occurred a few times. The chain uses TRBV4-1 and TRBJ1-2; D may be TRBD1 (6 bases). CDR1 is MGHRA and CDR2 is YSYEKL in the germline V gene. V lost 1 base to trimming and J lost 6 bases, with 15 bases between them. CDR3 length: 15 residues. In DNA, the CDR3 is TGCGCCAGCAGCCAAGTGGGTGCACAGGGAAATGGCTACACCTTC. This gives the protein CASSQVGAQGNGYTF.

The rearrangement uses TRBV11-3 and TRBJ1-4; TRBD1 is a possible D gene (6 bases). CDR1 is SGHNT, CDR2 YENEEA, per germline. The ends were cut back, 5 bases at V and 8 bases at J, with 18 bases in the middle. The CDR3 has 15 residues. CDR3 bases: TGTGCCAGCAGCCCTAACAGGGTCCTGTGGGAAAAACTGTTTTTT. Residues: CASSPNRVLWEKLFF.

This clonotype was found many times. The chain recombines TRBV29-1 with TRBJ2-1; D gene ambiguous. The V end lost 5 bases, the J end lost 6 bases, and 14 bases lay between the germline ends. Germline values: CDR1 SQVTM, CDR2 ANQGSEA. CDR3 size: 13 residues. As DNA, the CDR3 is TGCAGCGTTCAGGCCTACTGGGCCAATGAGCAGTTCTTC. Amino acids: CSVQAYWANEQFF.

There are a few counts of this clonotype. The chain is built from TRBV19 and TRBJ1-3; D not resolved. Germline V gene sequence: CDR1 LNHDA, CDR2 SQIVND (reference sequence). The CDR3 totals 15 residues. Between the trimmed V and J ends, which lost 7 bases and 0 bases, there was a span of 13 bases. DNA for the CDR3: TGTGCCAGTAAGCCCCGGGCCTCCTCTGGAAACACCATATATTTT. The encoded protein is CASKPRASSGNTIYF.

The chain has TRBV29-1 and TRBJ2-3, with a possible D match to TRBD1 (5 bases). The CDR3 runs 16 residues. Germline V gene data show CDR1 as SQVTM and CDR2 as ANQGSEA. V gave up 0 bases and J gave up 3 bases, with 16 bases separating them. The CDR3 reads CSVEDLGRATTDTQYF. CDR3 bases: TGCAGCGTTGAAGATTTGGGCAGGGCGACGACAGATACGCAGTATTTT.

This clonotype was picked up many times. The V and J genes are TRBV2 and TRBJ2-5; 7 nucleotides align to TRBD1. Germline V gene lookup returns CDR1 SNHLY and CDR2 FYNNEI. The J segment lost 3 bases and the V segment lost 2 bases, leaving 9 bases of the junction unmatched. The CDR3 contains 16 residues. The CDR3 is CASSEREGTVEETQYF. Written as DNA, the CDR3 is TGTGCCAGCAGTGAACGGGAAGGGACAGTTGAAGAGACCCAGTACTTC.

This clonotype was seen many times. The chain joins TRBV6-1 to TRBJ2-7; weak D call: TRBD1 (7 bases). The length of the CDR3 is 16 residues. Germline assignment: CDR1 MNHNS and CDR2 SASEGT. The ends were cut back, 0 bases at V and 3 bases at J, with 15 bases in the middle. In DNA, the CDR3 is TGTGCCAGCAGTGAAGCAGGGGGCGCGGGGAACTACGAGCAGTACTTC. Translating it yields CASSEAGGAGNYEQYF.

This clonotype was seen repeatedly, ten times or more. The chain has TRBV7-2 and TRBJ2-7; 10 bases line up with TRBD1. The CDR3 extends over 15 amino acids. Germline CDR1 and CDR2: SGHTA and FQGNSA. V gave up 3 bases and J gave up 2 bases; unmatched junction bases: 4. The CDR3: CASSFGTGDTYEQYF. The CDR3 DNA is TGTGCCAGCAGCTTTGGGACAGGGGACACCTACGAGCAGTACTTC.

This clonotype was counted many times. The CDR3 region is CATSRDVAGGKYF. Here the CDR3 DNA reads TGTGCCACCAGCAGAGATGTGGCAGGGGGGAAGTACTTC. The chain uses TRBV15 and TRBJ2-7; a possible D gene is TRBD1 (7 bases). The V gene's germline CDR1 is LNHNV and CDR2 YYDKDF (reference sequence). The CDR3 covers 13 residues. The V end was cut by 0 bases, the J end by 11 bases, with 14 bases between.